What follows is one T cell receptor beta chain and its context. Its specificity is unknown. This entry belongs to a study of T cell responses to AZD1222 COVID-19 vaccine. Study findings and constraints: The breadth and depth of Spike-specific TCRs increased once two AZD1222 doses had been given.

Libraries were prepared by immunoSEQ multiplex PCR; TCRdb keeps only in-frame clonotypes and omits some of them. In the table there are approximately 120,000 clones, roughly 91% of which are singletons. Germline-derived CDR1 and CDR2 are MNHEY and SVGAGI. The CDR3 is 13 residues long. V lost 6 bases and J 3 bases, leaving 11 bases between the germline ends. The sequences come from peripheral blood, collected on day 0 of MenACWY control vaccination. The sequence was obtained from an adult in good health. The rearrangement links TRBV6-5 to TRBJ1-2; D not resolved. The CDR3 bases are TGTGCCAGCAGACCCGACACGCACTATGGCTACACCTTC. It specifies CASRPDTHYGYTF.